Listed below are T cell receptor beta chains from one sample, sequenced in a study of regulatory T cells in long-lasting Graves disease. From the multiplex PCR reads, TCRdb called clonotypes with MiXCR, one entry per CDR3 protein. This table holds around 360,000 distinct CDR3 sequences, around 15% found once. This sample was shared with a second study, whose subject was T cells in Graves' hyperthyroidism and ophthalmopathy.

The specimen was peripheral blood mononuclear cells (PBMCs), collected at new diagnosis, from a patient treated with antithyroid drugs. All receptors derive from a young woman with Graves disease. CDR3s include the opening cysteine and the closing phenylalanine or tryptophan. The D gene is left open where the match is weak. The size of a clone is reported for some rows only, either as once, few or many, or as a class for expanded clones.

size: -; V: TRBV11-2; D: -; J: TRBJ2-3; DNA: TGTGCCAGCGGGGGAGGGACACCGCGCACAGATACGCAGTATTTT; CDR3: CASGGGTPRTDTQYF
size: -; V: TRBV29-1; D: -; J: TRBJ2-1; DNA: TGCAGCGTTGAAGATCTTAGATGGGAGTATACCTACAATGAGCAGTTCTTC; CDR3: CSVEDLRWEYTYNEQFF
size: many; V: TRBV28; D: -; J: TRBJ2-3; DNA: TGTGCCAGCATCCCACGACCCTGGGGATTCACAGATACGCAGTATTTT; CDR3: CASIPRPWGFTDTQYF
size: many; V: TRBV19; D: TRBD1; J: TRBJ2-7; DNA: TGTGCCAGTAGTATAGCCTTGGACAGGGTCTACGAGCAGTACTTC; CDR3: CASSIALDRVYEQYF
size: -; V: TRBV9; D: TRBD1; J: TRBJ1-1; DNA: TGTGCCAGCAGCGTAAGTAGGGGGCCGAACACTGAAGCTTTCTTT; CDR3: CASSVSRGPNTEAFF
size: many; V: TRBV28; D: TRBD1; J: TRBJ1-5; DNA: TGTGCCAGCAGTTCGGGACAGTCGAATCAGCCCCAGCATTTT; CDR3: CASSSGQSNQPQHF
size: many; V: TRBV5-8; D: TRBD2; J: TRBJ2-3; DNA: TGTGCCAGCAGCAAGGGGACTAGCGGAAGCACAGATACGCAGTATTTT; CDR3: CASSKGTSGSTDTQYF
size: many; V: TRBV6-5; D: TRBD2; J: TRBJ2-1; DNA: TGTGCCAGCAGTTACGGGACTAGCGGGGTTAGATACAATGAGCAGTTCTTC; CDR3: CASSYGTSGVRYNEQFF
size: -; V: TRBV28; D: -; J: TRBJ1-6; DNA: TGTGCCAGCAGTTTTTCCAAAAGGTTTTCACCCCTCCACTTT; CDR3: CASSFSKRFSPLHF
size: many; V: TRBV6-1; D: -; J: TRBJ2-1; DNA: TGTGCCAGCGTGAGACAGGTCCACAATGAGCAGTTCTTC; CDR3: CASVRQVHNEQFF
size: -; V: TRBV19; D: -; J: TRBJ2-1; DNA: TGTGCCAGTAGTATTAGGGGCGCCGTACCCTTCTTC; CDR3: CASSIRGAVPFF
size: few; V: TRBV10-3; D: -; J: TRBJ2-2; DNA: TGTGCCATCACTCAGACCCCGAACACCGGGGAGCTGTTTTTT; CDR3: CAITQTPNTGELFF
size: -; V: TRBV5-1; D: -; J: TRBJ2-1; DNA: TGCGCCAGCAGCTTGGGTCCGGACGGTGGGTCCTACAATGAGCAGTTCTTC; CDR3: CASSLGPDGGSYNEQFF
size: many; V: TRBV10-3; D: -; J: TRBJ2-1; DNA: TGTGCCATCCTAGACGGAGGGGGGCGGTACAATGAGCAGTTCTTC; CDR3: CAILDGGGRYNEQFF
size: many; V: TRBV3-1; D: TRBD1; J: TRBJ1-1; DNA: TGTGCCAGCAGCCAAGACAGGGGGGACACTGAAGCTTTCTTT; CDR3: CASSQDRGDTEAFF
size: few; V: TRBV5-1; D: -; J: TRBJ2-3; DNA: TGCGCCAGCAGCTTGGGAAGGGGGGCCCCGGATACGCAGTATTTT; CDR3: CASSLGRGAPDTQYF
size: -; V: TRBV5-5; D: TRBD1; J: TRBJ2-6; DNA: TGTGCCAGCAGCTGGGACAGGGGAATCTCTGGGGCCAACGTCCTGACTTTC; CDR3: CASSWDRGISGANVLTF
size: many; V: TRBV3-1; D: TRBD2; J: TRBJ2-7; DNA: TGTGCCAGCAGCCAAGAAAGAAGCGGGGGTGCCCACGAGCAGTACTTC; CDR3: CASSQERSGGAHEQYF
size: -; V: TRBV28; D: -; J: TRBJ2-5; DNA: TGTGCCACCAGTGATTCCCAAATCCAAGAGACCCAGTACTTC; CDR3: CATSDSQIQETQYF
size: many; V: TRBV30; D: TRBD2; J: TRBJ2-3; DNA: TGTGCCTGGAGTAGTCCTAGCGGATACACAGATACGCAGTATTTT; CDR3: CAWSSPSGYTDTQYF
size: many; V: TRBV7-8; D: -; J: TRBJ2-3; DNA: TGTGCCAGCACCTGGGTGGGTATAGATACGCAGTATTTT; CDR3: CASTWVGIDTQYF
size: -; V: TRBV12-3/TRBV12-4; D: -; J: TRBJ2-5; DNA: TGTGCCAGCAGTTTGATCCCTATTCAAGAGACCCAGTACTTC; CDR3: CASSLIPIQETQYF
size: once; V: TRBV12-3/TRBV12-4; D: -; J: TRBJ1-5; DNA: TGTGTCAGCAGTTGGTCCGGGAGGGCTAGCAATCAGCCCCAGCATTTT; CDR3: CVSSWSGRASNQPQHF
size: many; V: TRBV11-3; D: TRBD2; J: TRBJ2-1; DNA: TGTGCCAGCCGACTTACGGGTAGCGGGGCTAATGAGCAGTTCTTC; CDR3: CASRLTGSGANEQFF
size: -; V: TRBV5-1; D: TRBD2; J: TRBJ2-1; DNA: TGCGCCAGCAGCTTGGGGCCTAGCGGATACAATGAGCAGTTCTTC; CDR3: CASSLGPSGYNEQFF
size: many; V: TRBV2; D: -; J: TRBJ2-5; DNA: TGTGCCAGCCGAGTCGGCAGGTACCAAGAGACCCAGTACTTC; CDR3: CASRVGRYQETQYF
size: many; V: TRBV20-1; D: TRBD2; J: TRBJ2-5; DNA: TGCAGTGCTAGAGATGCTGGGGGGGGAGGGGAGACCCAGTACTTC; CDR3: CSARDAGGGGETQYF
size: many; V: TRBV6-1; D: -; J: TRBJ2-7; DNA: TGTGCCAGCAGTCCCCTTTCCGCATCGATGGGGGAGCAGTACTTC; CDR3: CASSPLSASMGEQYF
size: many; V: TRBV2; D: -; J: TRBJ2-7; DNA: TGTGCCAGCAGTGCAGTTAAGGAGCAGTACTTC; CDR3: CASSAVKEQYF
size: many; V: TRBV6-1; D: -; J: TRBJ1-2; DNA: TGTGCCAGCAGTGAAGCGCCAGGGGACTATGGCTACACCTTC; CDR3: CASSEAPGDYGYTF
size: many; V: TRBV12-3/TRBV12-4; D: -; J: TRBJ2-7; DNA: TGTGCCAGCAGTTTAATGGTTTCACGAGCCTACGAGCAGTACTTC; CDR3: CASSLMVSRAYEQYF
size: many; V: TRBV7-8; D: TRBD2; J: TRBJ2-1; DNA: TGTGCCAGCAGCCAAACCGTAGCGGGGAACTACAATGAGCAGTTCTTC; CDR3: CASSQTVAGNYNEQFF
size: few; V: TRBV19; D: TRBD1; J: TRBJ2-6; DNA: TGTGCCCTGTGCAGGGGGCTTTACTCTGGGGCCAACGTCCTGACTTTC; CDR3: CALCRGLYSGANVLTF
size: many; V: TRBV29-1; D: TRBD1; J: TRBJ1-5; DNA: TGCAGCGTTGGGGAGACAGGGCCTAATCAGCCCCAGCATTTT; CDR3: CSVGETGPNQPQHF
size: -; V: TRBV27; D: -; J: TRBJ2-7; DNA: TGTGCCAGCTCGAGGGGTACGGAGCAGTACTTC; CDR3: CASSRGTEQYF
size: many; V: TRBV18; D: -; J: TRBJ1-5; DNA: TGTGCCAGCTCCCGCGGGACGGAGACGAACCAGCCCCAGCATTTT; CDR3: CASSRGTETNQPQHF
size: -; V: TRBV10-3; D: TRBD2; J: TRBJ2-1; DNA: TGTGCCATCAGTCTAGCGGAGTACAATGAGCAGTTCTTC; CDR3: CAISLAEYNEQFF
size: few; V: TRBV15; D: -; J: TRBJ2-6; DNA: TGTGCCACCAGCAGAGGCGTAAGCTCTGGGGCCAACGTCCTGACTTTC; CDR3: CATSRGVSSGANVLTF
size: many; V: TRBV2; D: -; J: TRBJ2-7; DNA: TGTGCCAGCAGTGAAGCGCCGGGGGCCAGCTCCTACGAGCAGTACTTC; CDR3: CASSEAPGASSYEQYF
size: -; V: TRBV7-6; D: -; J: TRBJ2-1; DNA: TGTGCCTCGGGTGATCCTCCCTACAATGAGCAGTTCTTC; CDR3: CASGDPPYNEQFF
size: -; V: TRBV5-1; D: TRBD2; J: TRBJ2-2; DNA: TGCGCCAGCAGCATAACCGGGACTAGCGGGAGCGTGTACACCGGGGAGCTGTTTTTT; CDR3: CASSITGTSGSVYTGELFF
size: -; V: TRBV2; D: TRBD1; J: TRBJ2-7; DNA: TGTGCCCGCGGTTGGACAGGGGCTGTCGAGCAGTACTTC; CDR3: CARGWTGAVEQYF
size: -; V: TRBV5-5; D: TRBD2; J: TRBJ2-2; DNA: TGTGCCAGCAAGGGGACTAGCGGGAGCTCTGGGGAGCTGTTTTTT; CDR3: CASKGTSGSSGELFF
size: many; V: TRBV15; D: TRBD2; J: TRBJ2-1; DNA: TGTGCCACCAGGATACCGGGACTAGGTCTAAATGAGCAGTTCTTC; CDR3: CATRIPGLGLNEQFF
size: few; V: TRBV15; D: -; J: TRBJ2-4; DNA: TGTGCCACCAGCAGAGCGGAGGGGGGCCGAAACATTCAGTACTTC; CDR3: CATSRAEGGRNIQYF
size: few; V: TRBV12-3/TRBV12-4; D: -; J: TRBJ1-5; DNA: TGTGCCAGCAGTAACAGACCCACCCCGAACCGCAATCAGCCCCAGCATTTT; CDR3: CASSNRPTPNRNQPQHF
size: many; V: TRBV27; D: -; J: TRBJ2-7; DNA: TGTGCCAGCAGCCCCGGAGTGACGGGAGAGCAGTACTTC; CDR3: CASSPGVTGEQYF
size: many; V: TRBV7-2; D: -; J: TRBJ2-3; DNA: TGTGCCAGCAGCCCCCAGAGGGGCACAGATACGCAGTATTTT; CDR3: CASSPQRGTDTQYF
size: many; V: TRBV27; D: -; J: TRBJ1-1; DNA: TGTGCCAGCAGGCAAGGGTGGGGCAGGGGGAACACTGAAGCTTTCTTT; CDR3: CASRQGWGRGNTEAFF
size: many; V: TRBV7-2; D: TRBD2; J: TRBJ2-4; DNA: TGTGCCAGCAGCTTAGCGCAGCCGTCAGCGGGGGGAACCCAGAAAAACATTCAGTACTTC; CDR3: CASSLAQPSAGGTQKNIQYF
size: many; V: TRBV16; D: TRBD1; J: TRBJ2-7; DNA: TGTGCCAGCAGCCATTGGACAGGGCCCTACGAGCAGTACTTC; CDR3: CASSHWTGPYEQYF
size: -; V: TRBV4-3; D: -; J: TRBJ1-5; DNA: TGCGCCAGCAGCCATCCTGGACACGGCGGTCAGCCCCAGCATTTT; CDR3: CASSHPGHGGQPQHF
size: many; V: TRBV2; D: -; J: TRBJ2-5; DNA: TGTGCCAGCAGCAGTATCGGGACCCAGTACTTC; CDR3: CASSSIGTQYF
size: many; V: TRBV29-1; D: TRBD1; J: TRBJ2-7; DNA: TGCAGCGCAGGACAGGGGGCTTCCTACGAGCAGTACTTC; CDR3: CSAGQGASYEQYF
size: -; V: TRBV28; D: -; J: TRBJ1-2; DNA: TGTGCCAGCAGTTGGGGGGGGAATGGCTACACCTTC; CDR3: CASSWGGNGYTF
size: many; V: TRBV9; D: -; J: TRBJ1-1; DNA: TGTGCCAGCAGCGTAGCTGTGGGGCGGACTGAAGCTTTCTTT; CDR3: CASSVAVGRTEAFF
size: many; V: TRBV5-6; D: -; J: TRBJ1-5; DNA: TGTGCCAGCAGCACCTCAGGGCTTGGGAGCAATCAGCCCCAGCATTTT; CDR3: CASSTSGLGSNQPQHF
size: -; V: TRBV19; D: -; J: TRBJ1-2; DNA: TGTGCCAGTAGTGCACGCAGGGAGGGCTACACCTTC; CDR3: CASSARREGYTF
size: -; V: TRBV27; D: -; J: TRBJ1-6; DNA: TGTGCCAGCGGGAGTTGGACTGATCATTCACCCCTCCACTTT; CDR3: CASGSWTDHSPLHF